The text below deals with one T cell receptor (beta chain). Unique molecular identifiers were built into the TCRbeta library. Each CDR3 protein gets one entry after TCRdb re-called the PCR reads with MiXCR. The sample yields approximately 350,000 distinct CDR3 sequences, roughly 14% seen once. Germline values: CDR1 SGHTA, CDR2 FQGNSA. The CDR3 covers 13 residues. Trimming cost V 6 bases and J 10 bases; bases outside gene matches: 4. The data originate from a study of T-cell reconstitution after alpha-beta-depleted transplantation in children. This chain links TRBV7-2 with TRBJ2-1, with 12 bases lining up with TRBD2. Sequenced material: PBMCs, taken from the stem cell graft. The TCR originated in a human donor who donated a stem cell graft to a child with Fanconi anemia. The CDR3 sequence is CASRASGGGEQFF. CDR3 nucleotides: TGTGCCAGCAGAGCTAGCGGGGGGGGAGAGCAGTTCTTC.